These 6 T cell receptor beta chains originate from one sample sequenced in a study of tumor-infiltrating lymphocytes in primary liver carcinoma (dated by TCRdb to about 2017). Sequencer: Illumina HiSeq 2500. Using a constant-region primer and ProtoScript II reverse transcriptase, TCRbeta-specific cDNA was reverse-transcribed from about 540 ng total RNA. TCRbeta libraries were built with three nested multiplex PCR rounds, a slightly modified ARM-PCR procedure. Each of the first two PCR rounds ran for roughly 9 cycles using multiplex TRBV1-TRBV30 forward primers together with a Cbeta reverse primer. TCRdb took the public reads, trimmed them with fastp at Q25, ran MiXCR for clone calling and kept in-frame beta chains. One record per CDR3 amino acid sequence lists the most common genes and DNA. The sample table shows tens of thousands of distinct CDR3 sequences, and 71% are seen once. The ten largest clones represent roughly 40% of the sample.

Total RNA and DNA were co-extracted from 20-30 mg of bulk tissue with the AllPrep DNA/RNA mini kit, without cell sorting. Material: liver tumor tissue from sampling region 4. The cell subset or site label for this specimen denotes: tumor region T4, right-lateral pole. These receptors all stem from a man between 40 and 49 years old with primary liver carcinoma and hepatitis B virus infection.

The chain joins TRBV6-5 to TRBJ2-3, with 8 nucleotides matching TRBD2. Trimming removed 6 bases from V and 2 bases from J; junction bases left unmatched: 7. Germline lookup yields CDR1 MNHEY and CDR2 SVGAGI. The CDR3 is 15 amino acids. As DNA, the CDR3 is TGTGCCAGCAGGAGTAGCGGGGCATTCACAGATACGCAGTATTTT. It yields the protein CASRSSGAFTDTQYF.

This clonotype was observed at least ten times. This rearrangement joins TRBV6-6 to TRBJ2-3; TRBD2 matches 7 bases. The ends lost 6 bases at V and 3 bases at J; junction bases unmatched: 6. CDR1 and CDR2 (germline): MNHNY, SVGAGI (reference sequence). The CDR3 loop spans 14 amino acids. The CDR3 nucleotides are TGTGCCAGCAGATACAGCGGGAATACAGATACGCAGTATTTT. Translation gives CASRYSGNTDTQYF.

A few counts support this clonotype. A read error may produce the germline difference seen at one junction end. This chain connects TRBV4-1 to TRBJ2-2; a weak D match, TRBD2 (5 bases). The CDR3 totals 14 residues. The V gene's germline CDR1 is MGHRA and CDR2 YSYEKL. CDR3 in DNA: TGCGCCAGCAGTCCTTGCGTAAACACCGGGGAGCCGTTTTTT. Amino acid sequence: CASSPCVNTGEPFF.

A remark on this clonotype: This could be a read error, since a much larger clone is one nucleotide away. The J gene is TRBJ2-3, the V gene TRBV4-2; D unresolved. The CDR3 covers 14 residues. Germline V gives CDR1 LGHNA, CDR2 YNFKEQ. Here the CDR3 DNA reads TGTGCCAGCAACCAAGATTTAAGGCCGGATACGCAGTATTTT. Its translation is CASNQDLRPDTQYF.

This chain joins TRBV11-3 and TRBJ2-1; D gene uncertain. CDR3 length: 12 amino acids. In germline, CDR1 is SGHNT, CDR2 YENEEA. In DNA, the CDR3 is TGTGTCAACAGCTTAAACGCCAATGAGCAGTTCTTC. Residues: CVNSLNANEQFF.

This clonotype has more than one count but fewer than ten. The chain carries TRBV6-1 and TRBJ2-5, with D possibly being TRBD2 (5 bases). The V gene's germline CDR1 is MNHNS and CDR2 SASEGT. V shed 8 bases and J shed 5 bases, with 18 bases lying between them. The CDR3 runs to 14 residues. The CDR3 loop reads CASGGGGGGETQYF. CDR3 nucleotide sequence: TGTGCCAGCGGTGGTGGAGGCGGTGGGGAGACCCAGTACTTC.